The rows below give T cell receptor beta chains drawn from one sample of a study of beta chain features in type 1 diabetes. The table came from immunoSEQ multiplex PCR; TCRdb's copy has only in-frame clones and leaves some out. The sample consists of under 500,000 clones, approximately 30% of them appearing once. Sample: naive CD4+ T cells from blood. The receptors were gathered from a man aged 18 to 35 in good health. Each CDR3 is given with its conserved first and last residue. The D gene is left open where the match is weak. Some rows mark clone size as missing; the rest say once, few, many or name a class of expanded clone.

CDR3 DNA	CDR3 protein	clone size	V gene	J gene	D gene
TGCAGCGGCATGACAGGGGAAGAGACCCAGTACTTC	CSGMTGEETQYF	few	TRBV29-1	TRBJ2-5	TRBD1
TGCGCCAGCAGCTTGGCTGCAGGGACAGGGGTCAAAAACATTCAGTACTTC	CASSLAAGTGVKNIQYF	-	TRBV5-1	TRBJ2-4	TRBD1
TGCGCCAGCAGCCGAACAGGGGGTTTGACCCAGTACTTC	CASSRTGGLTQYF	-	TRBV4-1	TRBJ2-5	TRBD1
TGTGCCAGCATAAGAGAGTCTGAAGCTTTCTTT	CASIRESEAFF	-	TRBV2	TRBJ1-1	-
TGTGCCAGCAGCCCAGTGAGCGGGAGGGTGAACGAGCAGTACTTC	CASSPVSGRVNEQYF	few	TRBV11-2	TRBJ2-7	TRBD2
TGTGCCTGGACCAAAACAGATACGCAGTATTTT	CAWTKTDTQYF	few	TRBV30	TRBJ2-3	-
TGCAGCGTGGGCCTAAACACCGGGGAGCTGTTTTTT	CSVGLNTGELFF	few	TRBV29-1	TRBJ2-2	-
TGTGCCAGCAGGAGGCAGGGGGGGACAGATACGCAGTATTTT	CASRRQGGTDTQYF	-	TRBV13	TRBJ2-3	-
TGTGCCAGTACTGGGGGGCAAGAGACCCAGTACTTC	CASTGGQETQYF	-	TRBV19	TRBJ2-5	-
TGTGCCAGCAGCCCGGGACTAGCGGGATCCTACGAGCAGTACTTC	CASSPGLAGSYEQYF	-	TRBV5-4	TRBJ2-7	TRBD2
TGCAGCGTTGATTCTGGAGGGGAGGGGGGCTACACCTTC	CSVDSGGEGGYTF	-	TRBV29-1	TRBJ1-2	-
TGTGCCTGGAGTCCCAGCGAATATATGAACACCGGGGAGCTGTTTTTT	CAWSPSEYMNTGELFF	few	TRBV30	TRBJ2-2	-
TGCGCCAGCAGCTCTGGGTGGGAGAGGGGTGAGCAGTTCTTC	CASSSGWERGEQFF	-	TRBV5-1	TRBJ2-1	-
TGTGCCAGCAGCTCAGGACGGAGGGAAGGCTACACCTTC	CASSSGRREGYTF	-	TRBV5-6	TRBJ1-2	-
TGCAGCGTTGAAGGCTCATCCGGTGGCTACACCTTC	CSVEGSSGGYTF	few	TRBV29-1	TRBJ1-2	-
TGTGCCAGCAACCCGGGACATCTCTACGAGCAGTACTTC	CASNPGHLYEQYF	few	TRBV28	TRBJ2-7	-
TGTGCCAGCAGCGGGCGGGGAAATACGCAGTATTTT	CASSGRGNTQYF	-	TRBV7-6	TRBJ2-3	-
TGCGCCAGCAGTCAAGTCGCAGGGAATTTAGGCAAAAACATTCAGTACTTC	CASSQVAGNLGKNIQYF	few	TRBV23-1	TRBJ2-4	-
TGTGCCAGCAGTTACTCAAGGGGCTCCTACGAGCAGTACTTC	CASSYSRGSYEQYF	-	TRBV6-5	TRBJ2-7	-
TGTGCCTGGAGTCAGGAGGACGGCTACACCTTC	CAWSQEDGYTF	-	TRBV30	TRBJ1-2	-
TGCGCCAGCAGCACAGGGACTAGCGGGCCCGGGGAGCTGTTTTTT	CASSTGTSGPGELFF	once	TRBV5-1	TRBJ2-2	TRBD2
TGTGCCAGCAGCGTACGTGTCGCGTCCAATGAGCAGTTCTTC	CASSVRVASNEQFF	-	TRBV9	TRBJ2-1	-
TGTGCCTGGAGTTCAGGGTTAGATACGCAGTATTTT	CAWSSGLDTQYF	few	TRBV30	TRBJ2-3	-